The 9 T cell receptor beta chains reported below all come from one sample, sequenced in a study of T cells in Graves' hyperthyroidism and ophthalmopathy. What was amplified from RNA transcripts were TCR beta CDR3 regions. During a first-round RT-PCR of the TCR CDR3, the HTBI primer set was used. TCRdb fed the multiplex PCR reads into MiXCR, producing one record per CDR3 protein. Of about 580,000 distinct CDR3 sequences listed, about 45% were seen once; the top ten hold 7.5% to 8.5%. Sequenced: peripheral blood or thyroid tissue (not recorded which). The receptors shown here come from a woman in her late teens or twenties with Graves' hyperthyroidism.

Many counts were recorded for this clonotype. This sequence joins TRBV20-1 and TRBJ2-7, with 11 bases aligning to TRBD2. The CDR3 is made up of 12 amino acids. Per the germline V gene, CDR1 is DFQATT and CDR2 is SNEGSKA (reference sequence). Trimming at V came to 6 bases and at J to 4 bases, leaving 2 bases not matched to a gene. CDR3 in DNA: TGCAGTGCAAGGACTAGCGGGTACGAGCAGTACTTC. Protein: CSARTSGYEQYF.

DNA for the CDR3: TGCAGCGCCGGGACAGGGTGGACTGAAGCTTTCTTT. Its translation is CSAGTGWTEAFF. V and J are TRBV29-1 and TRBJ1-1; 9 bases agree with TRBD1. The CDR3 extends over 12 amino acids. Germline-derived CDR1 and CDR2 are SQVTM and ANQGSEA. Losses at the gene ends were 7 bases for V and 5 bases for J; bases not matched to a gene: 5.

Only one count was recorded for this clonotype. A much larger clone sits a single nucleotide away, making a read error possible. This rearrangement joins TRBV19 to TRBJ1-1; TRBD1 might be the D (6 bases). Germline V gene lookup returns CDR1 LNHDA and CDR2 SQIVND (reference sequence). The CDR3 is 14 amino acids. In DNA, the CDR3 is TGTGCCAGTACCGCACAGGGCCCGAACACTGAAACTTTCTTT. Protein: CASTAQGPNTETFF.

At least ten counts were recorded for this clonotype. The CDR3 DNA is TGTGCCATCAGTGAGTCGTGGCAGGGTGGCAATGAAAAACTGTTTTTT. This sequence encodes CAISESWQGGNEKLFF. The chain carries TRBV10-3 and TRBJ1-4; the D gene is possibly TRBD1 (5 bases). The germline CDR1 and CDR2 sequences are ENHRY and SYGVKD. The CDR3 loop spans 16 amino acids. Trimming removed 0 bases at V and 5 bases at J, with 13 bases between.

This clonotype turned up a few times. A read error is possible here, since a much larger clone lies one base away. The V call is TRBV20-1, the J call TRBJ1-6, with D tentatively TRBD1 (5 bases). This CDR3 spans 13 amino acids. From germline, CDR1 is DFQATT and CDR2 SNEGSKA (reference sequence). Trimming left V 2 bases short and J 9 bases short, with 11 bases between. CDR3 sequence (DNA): TGCAGTGCTAGAAAAGGGGCGAGTTCACCCCTCCACTTT. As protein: CSARKGASSPLHF.

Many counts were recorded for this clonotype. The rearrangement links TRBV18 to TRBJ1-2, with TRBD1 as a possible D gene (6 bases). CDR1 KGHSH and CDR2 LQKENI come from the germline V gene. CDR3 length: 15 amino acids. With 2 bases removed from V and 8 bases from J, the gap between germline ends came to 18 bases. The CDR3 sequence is CASSPDTGNIDGYTF. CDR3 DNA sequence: TGTGCCAGCTCACCAGATACAGGGAACATTGACGGCTACACCTTC.

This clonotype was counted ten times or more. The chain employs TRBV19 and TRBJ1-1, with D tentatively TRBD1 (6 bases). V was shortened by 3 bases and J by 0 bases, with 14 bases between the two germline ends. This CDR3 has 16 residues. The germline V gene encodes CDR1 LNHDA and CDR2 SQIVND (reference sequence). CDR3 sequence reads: CASSIRGGQMNTEAFF. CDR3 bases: TGTGCCAGTAGTATCCGGGGGGGCCAGATGAACACTGAAGCTTTCTTT.

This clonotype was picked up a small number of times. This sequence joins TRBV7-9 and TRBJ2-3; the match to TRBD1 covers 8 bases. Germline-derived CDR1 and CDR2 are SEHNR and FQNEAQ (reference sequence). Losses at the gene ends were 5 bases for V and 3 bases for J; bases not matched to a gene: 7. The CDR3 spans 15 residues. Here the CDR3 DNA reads TGTGCCAGCAGCGCCTGGACAGGGCCTACAGATACGCAGTATTTT. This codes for CASSAWTGPTDTQYF.

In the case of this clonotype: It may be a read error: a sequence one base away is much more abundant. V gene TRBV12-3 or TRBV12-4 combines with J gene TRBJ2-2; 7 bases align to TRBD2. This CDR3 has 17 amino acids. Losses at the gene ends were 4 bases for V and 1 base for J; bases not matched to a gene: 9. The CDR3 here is CASSSLAGVLNTGELFF. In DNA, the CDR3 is TGTGCCAGCAGTTCCCTCGCGGGGGTCCTGAACACCGGGGAGCTGTTTTTT.